The T cell receptor (beta chain) described here comes from a study of blood T cell repertoires in COVID-19. Overall study context: The United States, Italy and Spain supplied acute and convalescent COVID-19 samples. T cells, B-cell-depleted T cells, or PBMCs supplied cDNA or gDNA.

Original processing notes: Reference gene primer amplification in the assay estimated nucleated cell counts. Method: immunoSEQ multiplex PCR; TCRdb's copy keeps in-frame clones and lacks some. Clone size and V and J calls were adopted from that table, with D and trimming inferred from the DNA. This table holds 150,000 to 200,000 clones, about four fifths found once. J gave up 6 bases and V 6 bases, and 8 bases lay outside the gene matches. CDR3 length: 13 amino acids. Material for sequencing was peripheral blood. The rearrangement uses TRBV5-3 and TRBJ1-2; TRBD1 agrees at 7 bases. TRBV5-3 is placed among ORFs of uncertain function. The TCR originated in a human donor in a cohort sampled during active COVID-19. In nucleotides, the CDR3 is TGTGCCAGAACCACCACAGGGGACAATGGCTACACCTTC. Protein sequence: CARTTTGDNGYTF.